Listed below are T cell receptor beta chains from one sample, sequenced in a study of T cells in localized non-small cell lung cancer. Method: immunoSEQ multiplex PCR; TCRdb's copy keeps in-frame clones and lacks some. The sample carries about 77,000 clones, 88% recorded once. Source: peripheral blood, taken before any cancer treatment. These receptors were taken from a woman aged 35 to 70 with stage I squamous cell lung carcinoma. CDR3s include the opening cysteine and the closing phenylalanine or tryptophan. The D gene is left open where the match is weak. The listing skips clone size in some rows; elsewhere it reads once, few, many or a size class.

size	V	D	J	CDR3	DNA
-	TRBV7-2	TRBD2	TRBJ2-2	CASSHGTSGAGELFF	TGTGCCAGCAGCCACGGGACTAGCGGGGCCGGGGAGCTGTTTTTT
-	TRBV20-1	-	TRBJ2-5	CSASQETQYF	TGCAGTGCTAGTCAGGAGACCCAGTACTTC
-	TRBV2	-	TRBJ2-3	CASSVGTSTDTQYF	TGTGCCAGCAGTGTGGGGACAAGCACAGATACGCAGTATTTT
-	TRBV5-4	-	TRBJ2-1	CASSPPGLNEQFF	TGTGCCAGCAGCCCCCCGGGCCTCAATGAGCAGTTCTTC
-	TRBV30	TRBD1	TRBJ1-2	CAWSVGQGVDGYTF	TGTGCCTGGAGTGTAGGGCAGGGGGTGGATGGCTACACCTTC
-	TRBV30	TRBD2	TRBJ2-5	CAWSGASGEETQYF	TGTGCCTGGAGCGGGGCTAGCGGGGAAGAGACCCAGTACTTC
-	TRBV11-3	-	TRBJ1-2	CASSLDEGFLYGYTF	TGTGCCAGCAGCTTAGATGAGGGGTTCCTCTATGGCTACACCTTC
once	TRBV5-1	-	TRBJ2-7	CASSLVLASYEQYF	TGCGCCAGCAGCTTGGTCCTAGCCTCCTACGAGCAGTACTTC
-	TRBV2	-	TRBJ1-2	CASIDAPRTGYTF	TGTGCCAGCATAGACGCTCCCAGGACTGGCTACACCTTC
-	TRBV11-3	-	TRBJ2-3	CASSHQGERADTQYF	TGTGCCAGCAGCCATCAGGGCGAGAGGGCAGATACGCAGTATTTT